Sequencing of this TCR beta chain was carried out in a study of control samples from healthy donors and cancer patients. Clones were read by immunoSEQ multiplex PCR, and TCRdb kept only the in-frame ones, dropping some. In the table there are under 200,000 clones, 90% to 95% of which are singletons. The CDR3 is 17 residues long. The V gene's germline CDR1 is MNHNS and CDR2 SASEGT. V was trimmed by 3 bases and J by 6 bases, leaving 20 bases between them. The receptor was isolated from a woman aged 25 to 39 in good health. This sequence joins TRBV6-1 and TRBJ1-4, with D uncertain. Material: blood. CDR3 loop: CASSEVGFGVWYEKLFF. The CDR3 nucleotides read TGTGCCAGCAGTGAGGTGGGGTTTGGGGTTTGGTATGAAAAACTGTTTTTT.